This T cell receptor beta chain was sequenced in a study of shared clonotypes between healthy human individuals. Each of the donors was a healthy adult who was HIV-negative and had not had a recent acute infection or vaccination. The table came from immunoSEQ multiplex PCR; TCRdb's copy has only in-frame clones and leaves some out. The sample lists 730,000 or so clones, around 72% occurring once. CDR3 length: 14 amino acids. Looked up from germline, CDR1 is MDHEN and CDR2 is SYDVKM. V shed 5 bases and J shed 9 bases, with 20 bases lying between them. The gene calls are TRBV28 and TRBJ2-7, with D tentatively TRBD1 or TRBD2 (6 bases each). What was sequenced was memory CD4+ T cells sorted from blood. The sample's subset: CD45RA-negative fraction. The sequence came from a woman in her 30s in good health. The DNA for the CDR3 is TGTGCCAGCAGTCTACACCCAGCTGGAGGGGGGCAGTACTTC. Encoded protein: CASSLHPAGGGQYF. The full variable domain, with the rest looked up from reference TRBV28 and TRBJ2-7, is DVKVTQSSRYLVKRTGEKVFLECVQDMDHENMFWYRQDPGLGLRLIYFSYDVKMKEKGDIPEGYSVSREKKERFSLILESASTNQTSMYLCASSLHPAGGGQYFGPGTRLTVT.